The 8 T cell receptor beta chains below come from one sample, sequenced in a study of cytomegalovirus exposure and HLA in healthy donors. PCR employed 60 Vbeta and 13 Jbeta primers. TCRdb's copy holds only in-frame clones and misses some; the assay was immunoSEQ multiplex PCR. The top ten clones hold 2% to 3% of a sample with approximately 130,000 clones, roughly 88% of them seen once. The sample taken for sequencing was PBMCs. The receptors originated from a man aged 45-65 years in good health and CMV-seronegative.

The V gene is TRBV29-1, the J gene TRBJ1-1; no clear D. Germline CDR1 reads SQVTM; CDR2 reads ANQGSEA. The V and J ends lost 6 bases and 0 bases respectively, with 8 bases between them. The CDR3 runs 12 residues. CDR3 region: CSVQQMNTEAFF. In DNA, the CDR3 is TGCAGCGTCCAACAGATGAACACTGAAGCTTTCTTT.

V gene TRBV18 combines with J gene TRBJ2-2, with TRBD1 identical over 10 bases. The germline gives CDR1 KGHSH, CDR2 LQKENI. Losses at the gene ends were 3 bases for V and 5 bases for J; bases not matched to a gene: 6. The CDR3 sequence is 16 residues long. DNA of the CDR3: TGTGCCAGCTCACCCTGGACAGGGGGGAAGACCGGGGAGCTGTTTTTT. Translation: CASSPWTGGKTGELFF.

The chain links TRBV6-1 to TRBJ2-2; TRBD1 matches at 8 bases. After removal of 11 bases from V and 1 base from J, the junction contained 0 bases not matched to a gene. Germline CDR1 is MNHNS and CDR2 is SASEGT. CDR3 length: 12 residues. CDR3 DNA sequence: TGTGCCGGGACAGGGAACACCGGGGAGCTGTTTTTT. Protein product: CAGTGNTGELFF.

The chain recombines TRBV27 with TRBJ2-7; D may be TRBD1 (6 bases). The V gene's germline CDR1 is MNHEY and CDR2 SMNVEV (reference sequence). The CDR3 extends over 14 amino acids. Trimming pared 5 bases from V and 2 bases from J, leaving 13 bases between. CDR3 region: CASSLTGYPYEQYF. The CDR3 region has the DNA TGTGCCAGCAGTCTGACAGGATATCCCTACGAGCAGTACTTC.

The V gene is TRBV21-1, the J gene TRBJ1-5. TRBV21-1 has pseudogene status. The CDR3 has 17 residues. CDR3 amino acids: CASSTPGEGDSNQPQHF. The CDR3 DNA reads TGTGCCAGCAGCACCCCGGGAGAGGGAGATAGCAATCAGCCCCAGCATTTT.

The chain recombines TRBV6-5 with TRBJ1-4; 9 bases align to TRBD1. Germline assignment: CDR1 MNHEY and CDR2 SVGAGI. Trimming took 2 bases from V and 8 from J; bases not matched to a gene: 9. This CDR3 has 16 amino acids. CDR3 in amino acids: CASSYTLGTGREKLFF. The CDR3 DNA reads TGTGCCAGCAGTTACACTCTCGGGACAGGGAGGGAAAAACTGTTTTTT.

The chain recombines TRBV2 with TRBJ2-3; D perhaps matches TRBD1 (6 bases). V shed 6 bases and J shed 0 bases, with 13 bases lying between them. There are 15 residues in the CDR3. In germline, CDR1 is SNHLY, CDR2 FYNNEI. The CDR3, as DNA: TGTGCCAGCAGCCCGACAGGATTAAGCACAGATACGCAGTATTTT. It specifies CASSPTGLSTDTQYF.

The chain is built from TRBV5-1 and TRBJ2-3, with TRBD2 matching 9 bases. V gave up 4 bases and J gave up 4 bases; unmatched junction bases: 13. CDR1 and CDR2 from the germline V gene are SGHRS and YFSETQ. CDR3 length: 17 residues. Here the CDR3 reads CASSPLLAGARSDTQYF. Here the CDR3 DNA reads TGCGCCAGCAGCCCTTTACTAGCGGGCGCTAGATCAGATACGCAGTATTTT.